This T cell receptor beta chain was observed in a study of cytomegalovirus exposure and HLA in healthy donors. Whole-study findings and limits: Looking again later, the authors saw that most CMV-associated TCR beta chains seemed HLA-restricted.

Germline assignment: CDR1 SGHRS and CDR2 YFSETQ. CDR3 size: 14 residues. 60 Vbeta and 13 Jbeta primers were used in PCR. Authors' processing steps: In a later analysis, 10 million to 11 million of 75 million to 90 million unique beta chains occurred in at least two donors. Produced via immunoSEQ multiplex PCR; TCRdb's table is partial and in-frame only. That table is the source of V, J and clone size, and D and trimming were worked out from the DNA. The repertoire holds around 140,000 clones, with about 86% as singletons. Comments on this clone: No antigen is known for it.

The receptor's source is a woman in her twenties or thirties in good health and CMV-seronegative. The chain joins TRBV5-1 to TRBJ2-5, with D possibly matching TRBD1 (7 bases). The J call may be in error: the DNA end matches TRBJ2-7 better. Sequencing was performed on PBMCs. The CDR3 here is CASSLAQGRYEQYF. The CDR3 nucleotides are TGCGCCAGCAGCTTGGCACAGGGGAGGTACGAGCAGTACTTC.